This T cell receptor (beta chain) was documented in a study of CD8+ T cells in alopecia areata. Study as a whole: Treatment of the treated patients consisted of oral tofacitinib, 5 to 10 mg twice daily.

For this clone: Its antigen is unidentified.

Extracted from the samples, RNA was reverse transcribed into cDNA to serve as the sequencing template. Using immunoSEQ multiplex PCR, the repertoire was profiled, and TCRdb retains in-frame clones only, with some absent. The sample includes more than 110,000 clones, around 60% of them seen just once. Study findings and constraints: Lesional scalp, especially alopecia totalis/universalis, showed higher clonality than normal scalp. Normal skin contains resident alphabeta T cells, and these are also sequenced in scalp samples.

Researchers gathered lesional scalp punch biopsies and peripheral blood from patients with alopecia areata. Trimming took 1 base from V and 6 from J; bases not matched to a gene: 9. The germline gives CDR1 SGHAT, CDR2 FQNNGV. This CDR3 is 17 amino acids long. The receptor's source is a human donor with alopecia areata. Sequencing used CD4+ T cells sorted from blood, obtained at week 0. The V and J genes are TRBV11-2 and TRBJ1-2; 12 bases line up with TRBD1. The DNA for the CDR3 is TGTGCCAGCAGCTTAGGGCCCGCGGGACAGGGGGCGGATGGCTACACCTTC. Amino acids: CASSLGPAGQGADGYTF.